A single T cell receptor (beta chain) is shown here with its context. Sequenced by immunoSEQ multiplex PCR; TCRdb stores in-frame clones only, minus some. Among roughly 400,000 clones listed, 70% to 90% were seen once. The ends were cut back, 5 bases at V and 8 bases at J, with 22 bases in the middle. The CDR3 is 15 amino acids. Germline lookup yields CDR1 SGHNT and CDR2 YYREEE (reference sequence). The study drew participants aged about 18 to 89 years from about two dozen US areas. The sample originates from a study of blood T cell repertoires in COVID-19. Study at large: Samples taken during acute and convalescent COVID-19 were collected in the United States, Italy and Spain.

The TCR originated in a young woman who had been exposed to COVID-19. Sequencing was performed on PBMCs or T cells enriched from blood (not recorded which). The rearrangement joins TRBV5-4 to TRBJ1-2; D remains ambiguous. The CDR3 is CASSSPSTPGRGYTF. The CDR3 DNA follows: TGTGCCAGCAGTTCCCCTTCGACGCCAGGCAGGGGCTACACCTTC. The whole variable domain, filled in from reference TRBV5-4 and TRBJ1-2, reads ETGVTQSPTHLIKTRGQQVTLRCSSQSGHNTVSWYQQALGQGPQFIFQYYREEENGRGNFPPRFSGLQFPNYSSELNVNALELDDSALYLCASSSPSTPGRGYTFGSGTRLTVV.